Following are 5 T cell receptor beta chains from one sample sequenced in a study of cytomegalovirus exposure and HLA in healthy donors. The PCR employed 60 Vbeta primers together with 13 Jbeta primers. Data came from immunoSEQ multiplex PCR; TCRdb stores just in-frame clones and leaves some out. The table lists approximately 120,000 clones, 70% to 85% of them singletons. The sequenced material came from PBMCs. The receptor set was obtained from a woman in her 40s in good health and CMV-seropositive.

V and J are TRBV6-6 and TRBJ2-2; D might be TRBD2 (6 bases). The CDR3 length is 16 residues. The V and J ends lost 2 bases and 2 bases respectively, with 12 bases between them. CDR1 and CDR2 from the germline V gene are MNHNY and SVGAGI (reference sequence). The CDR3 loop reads CASSYPSGSNTGELFF. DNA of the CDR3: TGTGCCAGCAGTTACCCAAGCGGGTCCAACACCGGGGAGCTGTTTTTT.

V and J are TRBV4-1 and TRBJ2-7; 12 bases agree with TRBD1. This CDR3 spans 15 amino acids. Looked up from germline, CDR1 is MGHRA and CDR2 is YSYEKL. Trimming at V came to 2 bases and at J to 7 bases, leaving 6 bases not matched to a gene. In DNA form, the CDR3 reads TGCGCCAGCAGCCAACCGGGACAGGGGGCTTGGGAGCAGTACTTC. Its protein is CASSQPGQGAWEQYF.

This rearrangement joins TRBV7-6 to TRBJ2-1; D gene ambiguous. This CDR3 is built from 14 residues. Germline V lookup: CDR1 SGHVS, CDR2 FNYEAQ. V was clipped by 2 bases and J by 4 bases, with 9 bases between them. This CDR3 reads CASSLLARYNEQFF. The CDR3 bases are TGTGCCAGCAGCTTACTGGCCCGTTACAATGAGCAGTTCTTC.

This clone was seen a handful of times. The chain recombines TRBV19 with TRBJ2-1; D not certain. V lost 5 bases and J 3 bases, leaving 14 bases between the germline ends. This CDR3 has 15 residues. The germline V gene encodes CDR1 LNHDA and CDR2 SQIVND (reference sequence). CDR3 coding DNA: TGTGCCAGTAGTGAAAGAGGTAGAATCTACAATGAGCAGTTCTTC. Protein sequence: CASSERGRIYNEQFF.

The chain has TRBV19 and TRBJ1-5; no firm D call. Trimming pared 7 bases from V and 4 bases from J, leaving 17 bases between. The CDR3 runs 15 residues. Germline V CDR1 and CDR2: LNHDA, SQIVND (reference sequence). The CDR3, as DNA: TGTGCCAGTACCCCTGAGGGCCCACGGAATCAGCCCCAGCATTTT. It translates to CASTPEGPRNQPQHF.